The rows below give T cell receptor beta chains drawn from one sample of a study of regulatory T cells in long-lasting Graves disease. TCRdb re-called the multiplex PCR reads through MiXCR, storing one row per CDR3 protein. The sample has approximately 490,000 distinct CDR3 sequences, roughly 17% seen once. The same sample was also used in a study of T cells in Graves' hyperthyroidism and ophthalmopathy.

The input for sequencing was peripheral blood mononuclear cells (PBMCs), taken at new diagnosis, from a patient treated with antithyroid drugs. Every receptor here comes from a man in his forties with Graves disease. The CDR3 runs from the conserved cysteine through the conserved F or W. The D gene is left open where the match is weak. Where a row states a size, it is once, few, many or the class of an expanded clone; other rows omit it.

v_call,j_call,d_call,clone_size,cdr3_nt,cdr3_aa
TRBV6-1,TRBJ2-1,-,-,TGTGCCAGCAGTGAATTTAGGGCACCACCCTACAATGAGCAGTTCTTC,CASSEFRAPPYNEQFF
TRBV3-1,TRBJ2-2,TRBD1,many,TGTGCCAGCAGCCAAAACAGGGGGATTGGCACCGGGGAGCTGTTTTTT,CASSQNRGIGTGELFF
TRBV28,TRBJ1-3,-,-,TGTGCCAGCAGTCTCCGGGTGTTAGGGTCGAACACCATATATTTT,CASSLRVLGSNTIYF
TRBV28,TRBJ2-7,TRBD2,many,TGTGCCAGCAGTTTCTCTGGGGTGGGAGGGCCTGGCGAGCAGTACTTC,CASSFSGVGGPGEQYF
TRBV15,TRBJ2-5,-,many,TGTGCCACCAGCAGAGGTCGTTCAGGGGTGGAGACCCAGTACTTC,CATSRGRSGVETQYF
TRBV28,TRBJ1-5,TRBD1,once,TGTGCCAGCAATAATCCGGGACAGGGGGCGTACAATCAGCCCCAGCATTTT,CASNNPGQGAYNQPQHF
TRBV5-1,TRBJ2-5,TRBD2,many,TGCGCCAGCAGCTTGGGACATATAGCGGGAGGGCCCGGAGAGACCCAGTACTTC,CASSLGHIAGGPGETQYF
TRBV27,TRBJ2-1,TRBD2,-,TGTGCCAGCAGTTTCCGTAAAACAAATTCGAGACTAGCGGACACTTACAATGAGCAGTTCTTC,CASSFRKTNSRLADTYNEQFF
TRBV4-1,TRBJ2-1,-,once,TGCGCCAGCAGCCTATCCCCGGCAGGCAGTGCCGTCAATGAGCAGTTCTTC,CASSLSPAGSAVNEQFF
TRBV6-1,TRBJ2-7,TRBD2,few,TGTGCCAGCAGGTCAACTAGCGGGATAACCTACGAGCAGTACTTC,CASRSTSGITYEQYF
TRBV11-2,TRBJ2-7,-,-,TGTGCCAGCAGCTCAGGGTTCCGCTACGAGCAGTACTTC,CASSSGFRYEQYF
TRBV20-1,TRBJ2-1,-,many,TGCAGTGCTAGAGATAGCCTAGCGCCCTACAATGAGCAGTTCTTC,CSARDSLAPYNEQFF
TRBV27,TRBJ2-7,TRBD2,few,TGTGCCAGCAGCGCTAGCGGGCTTCCCTACGAGCAGTACTTC,CASSASGLPYEQYF
TRBV5-1,TRBJ2-7,-,few,TGCGCCAGCAGCTTGGTTTCAGGGTCCTGCGAGCAGTACTTC,CASSLVSGSCEQYF
TRBV6-2/TRBV6-3,TRBJ2-7,-,-,TGTGCCAGCAGTTCAAGGGGTTTTGAGCAGTACTTC,CASSSRGFEQYF
TRBV18,TRBJ2-5,TRBD1,-,TGTGCCAGCTCACCACGGGACAGGGGTATCCAAGAGACCCAGTACTTC,CASSPRDRGIQETQYF
TRBV12-3/TRBV12-4,TRBJ1-5,-,few,TGTGCCAGCAGTTGGAGGGAAAATCAGCCCCAGCATTTT,CASSWRENQPQHF
TRBV5-1,TRBJ2-7,-,many,TGTGCCAGCAGCCTGGACCGCTACGAGCAGTACTTC,CASSLDRYEQYF
TRBV7-9,TRBJ2-5,TRBD2,many,TGTGCCAGCAGCTCGACCCTAGGACTAGCGGGAGGGCCATTTAACGATCGAGAGACCCAGTACTTC,CASSSTLGLAGGPFNDRETQYF
TRBV19,TRBJ2-2,-,few,TGTGCCAGTAGCCCCAAGGGTCGAGGTCGCACCGGGGAGCTGTTTTTT,CASSPKGRGRTGELFF
TRBV28,TRBJ2-2,-,-,TGTGCCAGCCGTCTAGACGGGGAGCTGTTTTTT,CASRLDGELFF
TRBV27,TRBJ2-2,-,few,TGTGCCAGCACTATTACACCCACCCATGGAACCGGGGAGCTGTTTTTT,CASTITPTHGTGELFF